This TCR beta chain was identified during a study of T cell changes during pregnancy in multiple sclerosis. Trimming stripped 2 bases from V and 7 bases from J, with 11 bases between. This CDR3 region has 13 residues. Looked up from germline, CDR1 is ENHRY and CDR2 is SYGVKD. Only in-frame clones appear in the TCRdb table, and some are missing; sequencing was by immunoSEQ multiplex PCR. Of fewer than 40,000 clones in the sample, approximately 91% were seen once. This clone was seen a few times. This receptor was obtained from a female donor in good health, enrolled as a control in a pregnancy study. The chain recombines TRBV10-3 with TRBJ1-2, with D tentatively TRBD1 (6 bases). Sequences were derived from CD4+ T cells from peripheral blood mononuclear cells, sampled after pregnancy. Here the CDR3 reads CAISETGTSGYTF. CDR3 nucleotide sequence: TGTGCCATCAGTGAGACCGGGACAAGTGGCTACACCTTC.